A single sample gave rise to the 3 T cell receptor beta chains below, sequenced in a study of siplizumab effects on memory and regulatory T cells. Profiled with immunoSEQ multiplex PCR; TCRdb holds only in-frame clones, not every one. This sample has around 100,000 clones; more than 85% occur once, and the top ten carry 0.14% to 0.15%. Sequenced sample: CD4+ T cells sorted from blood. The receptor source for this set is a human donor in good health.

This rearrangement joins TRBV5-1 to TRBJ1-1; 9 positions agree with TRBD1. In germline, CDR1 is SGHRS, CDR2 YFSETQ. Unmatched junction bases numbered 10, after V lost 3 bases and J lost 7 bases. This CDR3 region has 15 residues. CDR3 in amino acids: CASSWDNPGQGEAFF. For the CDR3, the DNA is TGCGCCAGCAGCTGGGATAATCCGGGACAGGGTGAAGCTTTCTTT.

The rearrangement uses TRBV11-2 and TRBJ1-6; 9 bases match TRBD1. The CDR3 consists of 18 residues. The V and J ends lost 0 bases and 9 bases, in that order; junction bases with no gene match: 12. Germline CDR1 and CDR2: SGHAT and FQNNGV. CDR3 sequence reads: CASSLEGGAGTGSSPLHF. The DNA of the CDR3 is TGTGCCAGCAGCTTAGAAGGTGGGGCGGGGACAGGGAGTTCACCCCTCCACTTT.

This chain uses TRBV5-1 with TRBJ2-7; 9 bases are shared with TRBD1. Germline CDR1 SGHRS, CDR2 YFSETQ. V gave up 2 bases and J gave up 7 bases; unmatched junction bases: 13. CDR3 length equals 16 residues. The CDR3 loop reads CASSLQGATTTGEQYF. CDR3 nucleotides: TGCGCCAGCAGCTTACAGGGGGCGACCACGACCGGGGAGCAGTACTTC.